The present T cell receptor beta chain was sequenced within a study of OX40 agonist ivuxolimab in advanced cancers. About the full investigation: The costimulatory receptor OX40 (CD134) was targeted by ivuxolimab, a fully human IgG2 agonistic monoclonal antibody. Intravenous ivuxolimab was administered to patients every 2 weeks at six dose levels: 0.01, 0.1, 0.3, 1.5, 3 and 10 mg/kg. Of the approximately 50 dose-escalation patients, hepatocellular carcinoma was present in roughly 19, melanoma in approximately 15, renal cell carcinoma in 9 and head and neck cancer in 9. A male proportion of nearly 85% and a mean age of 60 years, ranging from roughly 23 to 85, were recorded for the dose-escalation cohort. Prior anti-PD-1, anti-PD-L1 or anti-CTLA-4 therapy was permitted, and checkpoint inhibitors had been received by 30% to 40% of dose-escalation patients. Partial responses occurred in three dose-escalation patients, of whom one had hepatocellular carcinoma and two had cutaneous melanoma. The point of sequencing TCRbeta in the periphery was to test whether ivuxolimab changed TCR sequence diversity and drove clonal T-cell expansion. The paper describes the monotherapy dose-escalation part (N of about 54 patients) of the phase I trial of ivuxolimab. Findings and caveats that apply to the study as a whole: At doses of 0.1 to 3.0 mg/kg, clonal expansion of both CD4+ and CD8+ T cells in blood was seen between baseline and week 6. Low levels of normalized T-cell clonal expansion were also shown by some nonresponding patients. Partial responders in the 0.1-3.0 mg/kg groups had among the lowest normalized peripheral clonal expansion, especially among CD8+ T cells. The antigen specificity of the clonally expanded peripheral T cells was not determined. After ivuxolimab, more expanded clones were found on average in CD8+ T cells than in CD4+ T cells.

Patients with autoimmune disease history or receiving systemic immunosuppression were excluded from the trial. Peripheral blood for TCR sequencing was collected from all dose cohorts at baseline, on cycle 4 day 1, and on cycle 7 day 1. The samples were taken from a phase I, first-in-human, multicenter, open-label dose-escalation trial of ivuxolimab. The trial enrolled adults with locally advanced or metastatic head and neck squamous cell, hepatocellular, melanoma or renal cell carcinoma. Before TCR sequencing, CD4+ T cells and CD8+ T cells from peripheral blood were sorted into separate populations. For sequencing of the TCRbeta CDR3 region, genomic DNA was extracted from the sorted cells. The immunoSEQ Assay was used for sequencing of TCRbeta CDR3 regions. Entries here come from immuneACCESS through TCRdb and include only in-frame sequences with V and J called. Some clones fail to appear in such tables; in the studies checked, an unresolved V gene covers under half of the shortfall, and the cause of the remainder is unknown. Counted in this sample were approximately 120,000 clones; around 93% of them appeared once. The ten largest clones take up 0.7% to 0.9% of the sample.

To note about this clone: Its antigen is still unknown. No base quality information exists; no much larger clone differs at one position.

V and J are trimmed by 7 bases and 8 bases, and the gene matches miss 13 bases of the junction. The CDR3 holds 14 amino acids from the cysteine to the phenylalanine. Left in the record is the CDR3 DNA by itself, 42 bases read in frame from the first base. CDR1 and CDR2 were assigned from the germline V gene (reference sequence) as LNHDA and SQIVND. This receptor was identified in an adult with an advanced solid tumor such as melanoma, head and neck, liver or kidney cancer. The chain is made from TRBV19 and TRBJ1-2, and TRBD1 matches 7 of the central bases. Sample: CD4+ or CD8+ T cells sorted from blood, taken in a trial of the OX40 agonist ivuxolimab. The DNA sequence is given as TGTGCCAGTAAAAGGGGTGAAGGGGGCTACGGCTACACCTTC. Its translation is CASKRGEGGYGYTF.